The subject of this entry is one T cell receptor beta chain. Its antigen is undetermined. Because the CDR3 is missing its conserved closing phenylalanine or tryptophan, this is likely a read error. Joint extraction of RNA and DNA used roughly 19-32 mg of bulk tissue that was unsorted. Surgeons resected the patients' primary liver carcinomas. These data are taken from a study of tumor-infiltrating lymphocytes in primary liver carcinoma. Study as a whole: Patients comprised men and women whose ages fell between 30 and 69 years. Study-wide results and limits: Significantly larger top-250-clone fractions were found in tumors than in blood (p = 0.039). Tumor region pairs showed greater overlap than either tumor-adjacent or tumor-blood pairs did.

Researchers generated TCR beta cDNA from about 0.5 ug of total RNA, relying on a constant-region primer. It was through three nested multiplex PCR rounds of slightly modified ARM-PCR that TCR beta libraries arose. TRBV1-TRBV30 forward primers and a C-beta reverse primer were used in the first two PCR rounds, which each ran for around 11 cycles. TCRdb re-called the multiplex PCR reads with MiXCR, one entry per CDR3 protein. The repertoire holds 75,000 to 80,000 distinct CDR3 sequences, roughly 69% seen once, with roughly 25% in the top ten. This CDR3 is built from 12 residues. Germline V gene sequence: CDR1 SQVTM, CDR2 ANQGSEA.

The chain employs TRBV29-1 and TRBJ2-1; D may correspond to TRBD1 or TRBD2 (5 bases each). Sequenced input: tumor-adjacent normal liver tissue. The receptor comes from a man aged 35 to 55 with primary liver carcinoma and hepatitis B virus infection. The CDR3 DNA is TGCAGCGCCCGCCCAGAGGGGAATGAACAGTTCCTC. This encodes CSARPEGNEQFL.